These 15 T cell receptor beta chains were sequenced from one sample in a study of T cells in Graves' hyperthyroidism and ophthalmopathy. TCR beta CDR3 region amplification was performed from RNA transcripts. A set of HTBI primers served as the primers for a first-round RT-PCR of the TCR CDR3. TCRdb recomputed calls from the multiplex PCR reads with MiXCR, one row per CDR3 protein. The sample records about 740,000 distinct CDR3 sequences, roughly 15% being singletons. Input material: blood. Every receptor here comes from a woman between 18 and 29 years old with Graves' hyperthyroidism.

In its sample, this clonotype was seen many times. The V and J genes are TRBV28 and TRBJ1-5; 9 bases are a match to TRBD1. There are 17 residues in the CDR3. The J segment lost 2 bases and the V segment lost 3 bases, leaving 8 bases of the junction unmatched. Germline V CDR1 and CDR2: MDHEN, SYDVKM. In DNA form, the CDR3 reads TGTGCCAGCAGTTTGACAGGGGGATATCAAGGCAATCAGCCCCAGCATTTT. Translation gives CASSLTGGYQGNQPQHF.

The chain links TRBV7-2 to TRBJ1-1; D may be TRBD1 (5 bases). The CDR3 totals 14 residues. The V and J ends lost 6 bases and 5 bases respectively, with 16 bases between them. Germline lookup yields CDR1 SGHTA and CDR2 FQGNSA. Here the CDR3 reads CASRIVVGGTEAFF. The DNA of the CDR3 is TGTGCCAGCAGAATCGTCGTCGGGGGAACTGAAGCTTTCTTT.

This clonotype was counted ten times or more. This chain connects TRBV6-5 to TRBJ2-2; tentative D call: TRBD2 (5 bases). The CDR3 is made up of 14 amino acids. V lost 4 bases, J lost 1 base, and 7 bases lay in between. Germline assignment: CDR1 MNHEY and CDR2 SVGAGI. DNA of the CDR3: TGTGCCAGCAGTTCCAGCGGGAACACCGGGGAGCTGTTTTTT. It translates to CASSSSGNTGELFF.

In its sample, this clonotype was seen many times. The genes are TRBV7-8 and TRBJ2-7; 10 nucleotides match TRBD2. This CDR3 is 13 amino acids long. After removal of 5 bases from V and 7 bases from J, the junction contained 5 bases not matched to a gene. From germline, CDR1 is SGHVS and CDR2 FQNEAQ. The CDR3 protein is CASSPLAGGEQYF. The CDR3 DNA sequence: TGTGCCAGCAGCCCCTTAGCGGGAGGTGAGCAGTACTTC.

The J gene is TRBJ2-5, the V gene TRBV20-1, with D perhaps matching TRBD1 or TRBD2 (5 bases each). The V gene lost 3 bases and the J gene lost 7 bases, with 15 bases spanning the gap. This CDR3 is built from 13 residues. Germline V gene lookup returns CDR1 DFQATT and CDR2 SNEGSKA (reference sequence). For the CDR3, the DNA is TGCAGTGCTAGCCCCAGACGTGGGGGGACCCAGTACTTC. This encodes CSASPRRGGTQYF.

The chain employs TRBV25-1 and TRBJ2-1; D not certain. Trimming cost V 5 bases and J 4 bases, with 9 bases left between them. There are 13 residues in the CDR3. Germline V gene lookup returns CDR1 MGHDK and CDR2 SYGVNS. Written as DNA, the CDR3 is TGTGCCAGCAGTACCAGAGGATACAATGAGCAGTTCTTC. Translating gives CASSTRGYNEQFF.

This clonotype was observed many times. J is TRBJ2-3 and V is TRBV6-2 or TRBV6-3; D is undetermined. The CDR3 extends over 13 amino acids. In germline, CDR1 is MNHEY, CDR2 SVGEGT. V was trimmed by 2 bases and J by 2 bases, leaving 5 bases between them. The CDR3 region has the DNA TGTGCCAGCAGTTACGACACCACAGATACGCAGTATTTT. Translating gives CASSYDTTDTQYF.

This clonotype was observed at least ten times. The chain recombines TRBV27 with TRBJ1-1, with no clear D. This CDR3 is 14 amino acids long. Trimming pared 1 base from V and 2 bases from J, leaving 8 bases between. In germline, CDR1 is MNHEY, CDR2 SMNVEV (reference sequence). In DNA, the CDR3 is TGTGCCAGCAGTTTATTCGGCCGAAACACTGAAGCTTTCTTT. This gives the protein CASSLFGRNTEAFF.

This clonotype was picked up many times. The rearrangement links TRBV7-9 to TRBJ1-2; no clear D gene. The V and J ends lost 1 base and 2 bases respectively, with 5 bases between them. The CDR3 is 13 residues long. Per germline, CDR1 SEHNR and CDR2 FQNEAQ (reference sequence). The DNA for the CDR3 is TGTGCCAGCAGCTTAGACACAAACTATGGCTACACCTTC. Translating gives CASSLDTNYGYTF.

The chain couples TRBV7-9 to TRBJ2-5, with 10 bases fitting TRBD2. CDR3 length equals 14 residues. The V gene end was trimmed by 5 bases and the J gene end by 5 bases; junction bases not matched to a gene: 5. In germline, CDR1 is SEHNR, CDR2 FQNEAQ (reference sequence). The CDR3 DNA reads TGTGCCAGCAGCCGAGCGGGGGGGCCCGAGACCCAGTACTTC. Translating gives CASSRAGGPETQYF.

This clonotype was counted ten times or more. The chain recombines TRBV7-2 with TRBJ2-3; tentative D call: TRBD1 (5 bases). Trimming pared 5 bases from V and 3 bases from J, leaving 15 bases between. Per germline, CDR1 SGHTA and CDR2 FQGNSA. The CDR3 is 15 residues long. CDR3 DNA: TGTGCCAGCAGCCAAAGGGGCTATGGGACAGATACGCAGTATTTT. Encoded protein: CASSQRGYGTDTQYF.

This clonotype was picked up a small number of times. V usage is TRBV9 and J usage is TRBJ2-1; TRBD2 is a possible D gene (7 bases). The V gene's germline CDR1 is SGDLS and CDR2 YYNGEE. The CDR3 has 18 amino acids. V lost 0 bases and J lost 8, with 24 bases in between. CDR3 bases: TGTGCCAGCAGCGTAGAGTGGGGGGGCTTTAGAGTTACCCATGAGCAGTTCTTC. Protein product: CASSVEWGGFRVTHEQFF.

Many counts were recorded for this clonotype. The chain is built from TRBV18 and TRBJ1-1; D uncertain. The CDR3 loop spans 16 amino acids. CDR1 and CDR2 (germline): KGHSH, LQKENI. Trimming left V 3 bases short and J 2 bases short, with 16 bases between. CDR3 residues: CASSPFRHESNTEAFF. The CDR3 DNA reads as TGTGCCAGCTCACCTTTCCGGCACGAGAGTAACACTGAAGCTTTCTTT.

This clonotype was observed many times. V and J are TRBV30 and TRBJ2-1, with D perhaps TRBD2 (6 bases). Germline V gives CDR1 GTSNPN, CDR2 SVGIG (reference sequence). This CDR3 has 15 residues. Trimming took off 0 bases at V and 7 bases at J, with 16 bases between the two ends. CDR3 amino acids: CAWSVLGSHVNEQFF. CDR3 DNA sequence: TGTGCCTGGAGTGTACTCGGGAGCCACGTGAATGAGCAGTTCTTC.

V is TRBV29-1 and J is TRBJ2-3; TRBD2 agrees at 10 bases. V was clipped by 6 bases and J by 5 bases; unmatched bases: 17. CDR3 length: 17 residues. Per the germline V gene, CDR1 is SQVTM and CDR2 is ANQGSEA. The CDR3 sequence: CSVRGLAGAAEVDTQYF. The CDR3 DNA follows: TGCAGCGTCAGGGGGCTAGCGGGGGCCGCGGAGGTAGATACGCAGTATTTT.